This T cell receptor (beta chain) was profiled in a study of blood T cell repertoires in COVID-19. At the level of the study: Samples representing acute and convalescent COVID-19 were sourced from the United States, Italy and Spain. Sources were T cells, B-cell-depleted T cells, or PBMCs; the material itself was cDNA or gDNA.

TCRdb keeps only in-frame clones here, not all; method: immunoSEQ multiplex PCR. The repertoire holds 30,000 to 40,000 clones, with 75% to 90% as singletons. CDR1 and CDR2 from the germline V gene are DFQATT and SNEGSKA (reference sequence). The V end lost 3 bases, the J end lost 4 bases, and 9 bases lay between the germline ends. The CDR3 has 12 residues. Material for sequencing was peripheral blood. The chain combines TRBV20-1 with TRBJ1-2; no reliable D call. The receptor was isolated from a man aged 60 to 75 with active or convalescent COVID-19. CDR3 in amino acids: CSASPGSYGYTF. In DNA form, the CDR3 reads TGCAGTGCTAGTCCGGGGAGCTATGGCTACACCTTC.